This record looks at one TCR beta chain sequence and its context. Its specificity is not known. The data originate from a study of Ad26.COV2.S vaccination and SARS-CoV-2 variants. The study's findings and limits: Vaccinees reportedly had broad spike-specific CD8+ and CD4+ T cell responses.

TCRdb's copy holds only in-frame clones and misses some; the assay was immunoSEQ multiplex PCR. Among fewer than 400,000 clones listed, 75% to 90% were seen once. Treatment meaning: over 15 received Ad26.COV2.S at low or high dose, single or two shots; several received placebo; per-sample allocation not given. All samples were drawn on day 63, counting from the first vaccine or placebo injection. In Boston, an adult donor aged 18-55 years took part. V gave up 5 bases and J gave up 2 bases, with 19 bases separating them. Per germline, CDR1 GTSNPN and CDR2 SVGIG (reference sequence). This CDR3 region has 15 residues.

The rearrangement joins TRBV30 to TRBJ2-7; possible D gene TRBD2, 6 bases. The sequencing here drew on peripheral blood, taken in a trial of Ad26.COV2.S vaccine versus placebo. The TCR originated in a person aged 18 to 59 who received the Ad26.COV2.S COVID-19 vaccine or a placebo. This CDR3 reads CAWGLGLAKPYEQYF. The CDR3 DNA reads as TGTGCCTGGGGGTTGGGGCTAGCGAAACCCTACGAGCAGTACTTC.